Listed here are 2 T cell receptor beta chains from one sample, sequenced in a study of blood T cells in healthy people across ages. A second PCR, run for roughly 6 to 11 cycles, used a sample-barcoded 5' primer plus a J-beta primer mix. TCRdb re-analysed the 5' RACE reads in MiXCR, keeping a single row per CDR3 protein. The sample contains 1.5 million to 1.9 million distinct CDR3 sequences, roughly 43% of which appear only once. Sequenced sample: blood. The receptors stem from a young woman in good health.

Notes on this clonotype: Mismatch with germline at one junction end may stem from a read error. J is TRBJ1-1 and V is TRBV7-9; possibly TRBD1 for D (5 bases). This CDR3 has 14 amino acids. Germline CDR1 SEHNR, CDR2 FQNEAQ (reference sequence). The CDR3 DNA reads TGTACCAGCAGCACCCACGGGGGGAACACTGAAGCTTTCTTT. Its translation: CTSSTHGGNTEAFF.

This rearrangement joins TRBV20-1 to TRBJ2-7, with unresolved D. V was cut by 6 bases and J by 2 bases, with 11 bases left in between. CDR1 and CDR2 (germline): DFQATT, SNEGSKA (reference sequence). The CDR3 spans 12 residues. The CDR3, as DNA: TGCAGTGCCACGGACCAAGCCTACGAGCAGTACTTC. This translates into CSATDQAYEQYF.